The 31 T cell receptor beta chains below were found in one sample sequenced in a study of T cells in Graves' hyperthyroidism and ophthalmopathy (dated by TCRdb to 2018 to 2020). The method was multiplex PCR. Sequenced using an Illumina HiSeq 2000. Amplification of TCR beta CDR3 regions was carried out from RNA transcripts. The first round of RT-PCR for the TCR CDR3 was performed with the HTBI primer set and the Qiagen OneStep RT-PCR kit. Starting from the raw public reads, TCRdb applied fastp trimming at Q25, assembled clones with MiXCR and retained in-frame beta chains. Rows with one shared CDR3 protein collapse into an entry with the most common genes and DNA. The sample includes more than 20,000 distinct CDR3 sequences, with 49% observed a single time. In total, the top ten clones hold under 30% of the sample. What was sequenced was blood. These receptors were collected from a woman in her forties with Graves' hyperthyroidism that later progressed to Graves' ophthalmopathy.

The J gene is TRBJ2-6, the V gene TRBV6-6; a weak D match, TRBD2 (5 bases). From germline, CDR1 is MNHNY and CDR2 SVGAGI (reference sequence). The CDR3 sequence is 14 residues long. V was pared by 5 bases and J by 2 bases, with 7 bases between. CDR3 bases: TGTGCCAGCAGTGGGAGTGCTGGGGCCAACGTCCTGACTTTC. Translating it yields CASSGSAGANVLTF.

This clonotype qualifies as medium-sized (0.01 to 0.1%). This rearrangement joins TRBV19 to TRBJ1-2; D not certain. This CDR3 region has 14 residues. Trimming stripped 7 bases from V and 3 bases from J, with 15 bases between. Per the germline V gene, CDR1 is LNHDA and CDR2 is SQIVND (reference sequence). CDR3 amino acids: CASKAAERDYGYTF. DNA of the CDR3: TGTGCCAGTAAGGCAGCGGAACGAGACTATGGCTACACCTTC.

On this clonotype: This sequence may be a read error, since a much larger clone differs from it by one base. The rearrangement links TRBV28 to TRBJ2-7; 7 nucleotides align to TRBD2. With 4 bases clipped from V and 2 bases from J, the junction kept 11 bases outside the gene matches. The CDR3 covers 16 residues. Germline loops: CDR1 MDHEN, CDR2 SYDVKM. The CDR3 DNA sequence: TGTGCCAGCAGTTCCCCGGGGGGTCGTAGCGCCTACGAGCAGTACTTC. Its protein is CASSSPGGRSAYEQYF.

V is TRBV7-8 and J is TRBJ2-1; D is ambiguous. This CDR3 spans 11 amino acids. Germline CDR1 is SGHVS and CDR2 is FQNEAQ. Trimming removed 3 bases from V and 6 bases from J, with 3 bases in between. CDR3 region: CASSLTNEQFF. The CDR3 bases are TGTGCCAGCAGCTTGACCAATGAGCAGTTCTTC.

V and J are TRBV5-1 and TRBJ2-2; TRBD2 agrees at 15 bases. Germline-derived CDR1 and CDR2 are SGHRS and YFSETQ. With 4 bases clipped from V and 6 bases from J, the junction kept 10 bases outside the gene matches. This CDR3 is 18 amino acids long. CDR3 protein: CASSARTSGGAHAGELFF. The CDR3 coding sequence is TGCGCCAGCAGCGCGAGGACTAGCGGGGGGGCTCACGCCGGGGAGCTGTTTTTT. Using reference TRBV5-1 and TRBJ2-2 for the parts outside the CDR3, the full variable domain is KAGVTQTPRYLIKTRGQQVTLSCSPISGHRSVSWYQQTPGQGLQFLFEYFSETQRNKGNFPGRFSGRQFSNSRSEMNVSTLELGDSALYLCASSARTSGGAHAGELFFGEGSRLTVL.

Many counts were recorded for this clonotype. This chain connects TRBV6-4 to TRBJ2-5, with 9 bases lining up with TRBD2. This CDR3 comprises 15 residues. V shed 3 bases, J shed 4 bases, and the junction held 6 bases outside the gene matches. Germline assignment: CDR1 MRHNA and CDR2 SNTAGT. This CDR3 is CASSEEAGGVETQYF. The DNA for the CDR3 is TGTGCCAGCAGTGAAGAAGCGGGAGGTGTAGAGACCCAGTACTTC.

This chain uses TRBV7-6 with TRBJ2-1; D gene uncertain. The germline CDR1 and CDR2 sequences are SGHVS and FNYEAQ. CDR3 length: 16 residues. V was shortened by 0 bases and J by 2 bases, with 11 bases between the two germline ends. This CDR3 reads CASSLAFHSTYNEQFF. In DNA form, the CDR3 reads TGTGCCAGCAGCTTAGCGTTTCACAGTACCTACAATGAGCAGTTCTTC.

By sample fraction, this clonotype is medium-sized. This rearrangement joins TRBV25-1 to TRBJ2-1; D perhaps matches TRBD2 (6 bases). The CDR3 loop spans 15 amino acids. The V and J ends lost 3 bases and 2 bases respectively, with 11 bases between them. Germline loops: CDR1 MGHDK, CDR2 SYGVNS. The CDR3 DNA follows: TGTGCCAGCAGTGACGGTAGCGGAGCCTACAATGAGCAGTTCTTC. Encoded protein: CASSDGSGAYNEQFF. Together with reference TRBV25-1 and TRBJ2-1, the CDR3 gives the full variable domain: EADIYQTPRYLVIGTGKKITLECSQTMGHDKMYWYQQDPGMELHLIHYSYGVNSTEKGDLSSESTVSRIRTEHFPLTLESARPSHTSQYLCASSDGSGAYNEQFFGPGTRLTVL.

This clonotype was observed at least ten times. V and J are TRBV5-1 and TRBJ2-1; 8 nucleotides agree with TRBD1. Trimming removed 4 bases from V and 1 base from J; junction bases left unmatched: 4. The CDR3 has 15 amino acids. Per germline, CDR1 SGHRS and CDR2 YFSETQ. This CDR3 reads CASSITGGSYNEQFF. The CDR3 DNA reads TGCGCCAGCAGCATTACAGGGGGGTCCTACAATGAGCAGTTCTTC.

The table lists this clonotype with a few counts. The rearrangement links TRBV20-1 to TRBJ2-1; a possible D gene is TRBD2 (7 bases). This CDR3 has 14 amino acids. The V and J ends lost 4 bases and 6 bases respectively, with 16 bases between them. The germline gives CDR1 DFQATT, CDR2 SNEGSKA (reference sequence). The CDR3 loop is CSATVGGGVNEQFF. The CDR3, as DNA: TGCAGTGCTACGGTAGGGGGGGGCGTCAATGAGCAGTTCTTC.

The genes are TRBV20-1 and TRBJ2-7, with D possibly being TRBD2 (5 bases). This CDR3 is 12 amino acids long. V dropped 6 bases and J dropped 3 bases, with 12 bases sitting between them. CDR1 is DFQATT and CDR2 is SNEGSKA in the germline V gene (reference sequence). The CDR3 sequence: CSAPPGGYEQYF. CDR3 bases: TGCAGTGCCCCACCCGGAGGCTACGAGCAGTACTTC.

By share of the sample, this clonotype is medium-sized (0.01 to 0.1%). V is TRBV12-3 or TRBV12-4 and J is TRBJ1-1; D gene uncertain. The V and J ends lost 4 bases and 5 bases respectively, with 11 bases between them. The CDR3 sequence is 13 residues long. CDR3 protein: CASSSWGGTEAFF. CDR3 coding DNA: TGTGCCAGCAGTTCCTGGGGTGGTACTGAAGCTTTCTTT.

The J gene is TRBJ1-2, the V gene TRBV24-1; unclear D gene. Germline lookup yields CDR1 KGHDR and CDR2 SFDVKD. V lost 2 bases and J 4 bases, leaving 16 bases between the germline ends. CDR3 length equals 16 residues. The CDR3: CATSDSSAKGGYGYTF. The CDR3 coding sequence is TGTGCCACCAGTGATTCCAGCGCAAAAGGAGGCTATGGCTACACCTTC.

This chain uses TRBV6-5 with TRBJ1-2; tentative D call: TRBD1 (5 bases). This CDR3 comprises 11 residues. Trimming pared 8 bases from V and 6 bases from J, leaving 10 bases between. Germline assignment: CDR1 MNHEY and CDR2 SVGAGI. CDR3 coding DNA: TGTGCCAGCGGGGCAGGGCATGGCTACACCTTC. It is translated as CASGAGHGYTF.

This clonotype was observed many times. The rearrangement joins TRBV12-5 to TRBJ2-4; D is ambiguous. V was cut by 1 base and J by 5 bases, with 6 bases left in between. Germline lookup yields CDR1 LGHNT and CDR2 FRNRAP. The CDR3 extends over 13 amino acids. The CDR3 region has the DNA TGTGCTAGTGGTTTGGACGGAGAAAACATTCAGTACTTC. Its protein product is CASGLDGENIQYF.

The chain combines TRBV9 with TRBJ2-7; D is ambiguous. The CDR3 is 10 amino acids. V dropped 3 bases and J dropped 7 bases, with 5 bases sitting between them. Germline V gives CDR1 SGDLS, CDR2 YYNGEE. CDR3 bases: TGTGCCAGCAGCGCCCGGGAGCAGTACTTC. Translating it yields CASSAREQYF.

The rearrangement links TRBV24-1 to TRBJ2-3, with D unclear. CDR3 size: 16 residues. Trimming took off 1 base at V and 0 bases at J, with 10 bases between the two ends. Per germline, CDR1 KGHDR and CDR2 SFDVKD. In DNA form, the CDR3 reads TGTGCCACCAGTGATTTCACAGCATCTAGCACAGATACGCAGTATTTT. This encodes CATSDFTASSTDTQYF.

At least ten counts were recorded for this clonotype. V is TRBV20-1 and J is TRBJ2-1; the match to TRBD2 covers 16 bases. V dropped 6 bases and J dropped 7; count of bases not matched to a gene: 9. Germline CDR1 DFQATT, CDR2 SNEGSKA (reference sequence). This CDR3 comprises 16 residues. The CDR3 bases are TGCAGTGCGGCCGGGACTAGCGGGAGGGCCTCGAATGAGCAGTTCTTC. It codes for CSAAGTSGRASNEQFF.

This chain joins TRBV6-1 and TRBJ1-5; TRBD1 agrees at 9 bases. With V trimmed by 11 bases and J by 4 bases, 6 bases remained unmatched. This CDR3 has 13 amino acids. Germline V CDR1 and CDR2: MNHNS, SASEGT. CDR3 nucleotide sequence: TGTGCCTCTGACAGGGGGGGGAATCAGCCCCAGCATTTT. Amino acid sequence: CASDRGGNQPQHF.

This clonotype was recorded many times. The chain joins TRBV5-1 to TRBJ2-1; TRBD2 matches at 8 bases. The CDR3 covers 15 residues. V lost 3 bases, J lost 0 bases, and 2 bases stayed unmatched. Looked up from germline, CDR1 is SGHRS and CDR2 is YFSETQ. The CDR3 sequence is CASSSGTSSYNEQFF. The CDR3 DNA reads TGCGCCAGCAGCTCCGGGACTAGCTCCTACAATGAGCAGTTCTTC.

The chain uses TRBV3-1 and TRBJ2-1; 13 bases are a match to TRBD2. The V gene's germline CDR1 is LGHDT and CDR2 YNNKEL (reference sequence). The junction had 10 bases not matched to a gene; V was cut back by 3 bases and J by 2 bases. The CDR3 covers 19 residues. The CDR3 is CASSHRTSGRVGTYNEQFF. In DNA, the CDR3 is TGTGCCAGCAGCCATCGGACTAGCGGGAGAGTTGGAACCTACAATGAGCAGTTCTTC.

With regard to this clonotype: No conserved phenylalanine or tryptophan is present at the end of the CDR3, so a read error is the likely explanation. The chain employs TRBV5-6 and TRBJ2-7; 8 bases are a match to TRBD1. The CDR3 length is 16 residues. Germline V gene lookup returns CDR1 SGHDT and CDR2 YYEEEE. As DNA, the CDR3 is TGTGCCAGCAGTTTGGCCCCGACAGGGGTTACCTACGAGCAGTACCTC. It encodes CASSLAPTGVTYEQYL.

This chain joins TRBV2 and TRBJ2-1, with D possibly TRBD2 on 7 matching bases. CDR3 size: 12 residues. Trimming stripped 6 bases from V and 9 bases from J, with 12 bases between. Germline V gene lookup returns CDR1 SNHLY and CDR2 FYNNEI. The CDR3 loop reads CASSVGGAEQFF. The CDR3 region has the DNA TGTGCCAGCAGCGTAGGGGGGGCTGAGCAGTTCTTC.

By proportion, this clonotype is medium-sized (0.01 to 0.1%). This rearrangement joins TRBV7-3 to TRBJ2-3; TRBD2 is a possible D gene (5 bases). Trimming took 5 bases from V and 9 from J, leaving 21 bases between them. The CDR3 extends over 15 amino acids. Per the germline V gene, CDR1 is SGHTA and CDR2 is FQGTGA. The CDR3 sequence is CASSLDFPKKDTQYF. The CDR3 bases are TGTGCCAGCAGCCTGGACTTCCCAAAGAAAGACACGCAGTATTTT.

Note on this clonotype: The junction and the germline gene differ at one end; a read error may be behind it. The chain carries TRBV7-9 and TRBJ2-2; maybe TRBD2 (5 bases). The CDR3 loop spans 14 amino acids. Germline loops: CDR1 SEHNR, CDR2 FQNEAQ (reference sequence). In DNA form, the CDR3 reads TGTGCCAGCAGCTTATGGTCGGGAACCGTGGAGCTGCTTTTT. Translating gives CASSLWSGTVELLF.

This clonotype is a singleton in its sample. This chain links TRBV7-8 with TRBJ2-7; the match to TRBD2 covers 8 bases. V was pared by 7 bases and J by 3 bases, with 11 bases of the junction left unmatched. The CDR3 totals 15 residues. Germline assignment: CDR1 SGHVS and CDR2 FQNEAQ. CDR3 region: CASTLSGRGIYEQYF. DNA of the CDR3: TGTGCCAGCACACTGTCCGGGAGGGGAATCTACGAGCAGTACTTC.

The chain recombines TRBV2 with TRBJ1-1, with a tentative D call TRBD1 (6 bases). CDR3 length: 16 residues. Germline lookup yields CDR1 SNHLY and CDR2 FYNNEI. V gave up 2 bases and J gave up 0 bases, with 13 bases separating them. The CDR3 reads CASSEQGPRMNTEAFF. The CDR3 DNA is TGTGCCAGCAGTGAACAGGGGCCCCGGATGAACACTGAAGCTTTCTTT.

This rearrangement joins TRBV7-2 to TRBJ1-4; D ambiguous. The length of the CDR3 is 14 residues. Trimming took off 5 bases at V and 8 bases at J, with 15 bases between the two ends. The germline gives CDR1 SGHTA, CDR2 FQGNSA. CDR3 amino acids: CASSPVLGGEKLFF. CDR3 DNA sequence: TGTGCCAGCAGCCCCGTTTTGGGCGGAGAAAAACTGTTTTTT. Supplemented by reference TRBV7-2 and TRBJ1-4, the full variable domain reads GAGVSQSPSNKVTEKGKDVELRCDPISGHTALYWYRQSLGQGLEFLIYFQGNSAPDKSGLPSDRFSAERTGGSVSTLTIQRTQQEDSAVYLCASSPVLGGEKLFFGSGTQLSVL.

This chain uses TRBV2 with TRBJ2-1; 10 bases align to TRBD2. This CDR3 spans 14 amino acids. Germline CDR1 is SNHLY and CDR2 is FYNNEI. V lost 10 bases, J lost 5 bases, and 8 bases stayed unmatched. CDR3 amino acids: CATSGRARNNEQFF. In nucleotides, the CDR3 is TGTGCCACCAGCGGGAGGGCCAGGAACAATGAGCAGTTCTTC.

The chain has TRBV24-1 and TRBJ2-1; no definite D call. CDR3 length equals 11 residues. Trimming removed 7 bases from V and 5 bases from J, with 5 bases in between. Germline V gives CDR1 KGHDR, CDR2 SFDVKD. The CDR3 sequence: CATSDHNEQFF. The CDR3 nucleotides are TGTGCCACCAGCGATCACAATGAGCAGTTCTTC.

This clonotype came up a few times. The V call is TRBV7-9, the J call TRBJ1-1, with 8 bases aligning to TRBD1. V lost 6 bases and J lost 5; bases outside the gene matches: 8. Germline V lookup: CDR1 SEHNR, CDR2 FQNEAQ (reference sequence). The CDR3 loop spans 14 amino acids. The CDR3 protein is CASSSTQGVTEAFF. CDR3 nucleotides: TGTGCCAGCAGTTCGACACAGGGGGTTACTGAAGCTTTCTTT.